This passage covers 26 T cell receptor beta chains from one sample sequenced in a study of beta chain features in type 1 diabetes. Expressed TCRB transcripts were sequenced because the entire RNA isolate underwent reverse transcription. Method: immunoSEQ multiplex PCR; TCRdb's copy keeps in-frame clones and lacks some. Among about 130,000 clones listed, about 8.7% were seen once. Specimen: central memory CD4+ T cells from blood. These receptors all come from a man between 18 and 29 years old in good health.

This clone was counted a few times. The chain combines TRBV9 with TRBJ2-5, with TRBD1 matching over 8 bases. Trimming cost V 4 bases and J 2 bases; bases outside gene matches: 10. CDR3 size: 16 residues. In germline, CDR1 is SGDLS, CDR2 YYNGEE. The CDR3, as DNA: TGTGCCAGCAGCCCCCATACCGGGACAGGACAAGAGACCCAGTACTTC. As protein: CASSPHTGTGQETQYF.

This clone has only a few counts. The chain combines TRBV10-3 with TRBJ1-2; maybe TRBD1 (6 bases). CDR1 and CDR2 (germline): ENHRY, SYGVKD. The CDR3 is made up of 14 amino acids. The V end was cut by 6 bases, the J end by 3 bases, with 14 bases between. CDR3 sequence: CAISLQGTYYGYTF. The CDR3 region has the DNA TGTGCCATCAGCCTACAGGGAACCTACTATGGCTACACCTTC.

The J gene is TRBJ2-3, the V gene TRBV15; 11 bases are a match to TRBD2. V lost 2 bases to trimming and J lost 3 bases; unmatched junction nucleotides: 4. There are 16 residues in the CDR3. Germline V gene lookup returns CDR1 LNHNV and CDR2 YYDKDF (reference sequence). In DNA form, the CDR3 reads TGTGCCACCAGCAGAAAACTAGCGGGGGTGACAGATACGCAGTATTTT. This codes for CATSRKLAGVTDTQYF.

The CDR3 loop is CASSLGRGRADTQYF. DNA for the CDR3: TGTGCCAGCAGCTTAGGCCGAGGGAGGGCAGATACGCAGTATTTT. The gene calls are TRBV11-3 and TRBJ2-3; 7 nucleotides align to TRBD2. Germline CDR1 SGHNT, CDR2 YENEEA. The junction had 5 bases not matched to a gene; V was cut back by 1 base and J by 4 bases. This CDR3 comprises 15 residues.

The rearrangement links TRBV2 to TRBJ2-2; tentative D call: TRBD1 (5 bases). The V gene's germline CDR1 is SNHLY and CDR2 FYNNEI. The ends were cut back, 7 bases at V and 7 bases at J, with 13 bases in the middle. CDR3 length equals 13 residues. The CDR3 bases are TGTGCCAGCAAAGGGGCGGAAAACGGGGAGCTGTTTTTT. Its protein is CASKGAENGELFF.

This clone was seen only a few times. The chain uses TRBV7-8 and TRBJ2-3; D is unclear. The V and J ends lost 5 bases and 10 bases respectively, with 13 bases between them. The CDR3 length is 12 residues. CDR1 is SGHVS, CDR2 FQNEAQ, per germline. In nucleotides, the CDR3 is TGTGCCAGCAGCCCTAGTACCGATGCGCAGTATTTT. Its translation is CASSPSTDAQYF.

This clone was seen a handful of times. The chain uses TRBV7-3 and TRBJ1-6; 8 nucleotides line up with TRBD1. Trimming took 1 base from V and 10 from J; bases not matched to a gene: 9. The CDR3 has 16 residues. Germline V CDR1 and CDR2: SGHTA, FQGTGA. CDR3 residues: CASSLIGRQGMSPLHF. The CDR3 coding sequence is TGTGCCAGCAGCTTAATCGGAAGACAGGGGATGTCACCCCTCCACTTT.

The chain is built from TRBV7-7 and TRBJ2-7, with D possibly being TRBD1 (5 bases). The V end was cut by 2 bases, the J end by 1 base, with 9 bases between. From germline, CDR1 is SSHAT and CDR2 FNYEAQ (reference sequence). The CDR3 spans 14 residues. The CDR3 DNA is TGTGCCAGCAGCTTAAACGCAGGGTCCTACGAGCAGTACTTC. The encoded protein is CASSLNAGSYEQYF.

This rearrangement joins TRBV7-2 to TRBJ2-7; 7 nucleotides align to TRBD1. V dropped 4 bases and J dropped 6; count of bases not matched to a gene: 12. The CDR3 is made up of 15 amino acids. Germline V gene lookup returns CDR1 SGHTA and CDR2 FQGNSA. CDR3 residues: CASSSSTGSSGEQYF. CDR3 in DNA: TGTGCCAGCAGCTCATCGACAGGGTCATCCGGCGAGCAGTACTTC.

The V gene is TRBV6-1, the J gene TRBJ2-5; the D gene is possibly TRBD1 (5 bases). The V end lost 4 bases, the J end lost 0 bases, and 12 bases lay between the germline ends. Germline V CDR1 and CDR2: MNHNS, SASEGT. CDR3 size: 15 residues. CDR3 nucleotides: TGTGCCAGCAGTGCAGGGATCGCGTACCAAGAGACCCAGTACTTC. This gives the protein CASSAGIAYQETQYF.

The chain joins TRBV29-1 to TRBJ2-5, with 8 bases fitting TRBD1. The germline gives CDR1 SQVTM, CDR2 ANQGSEA. The CDR3 covers 12 residues. Losses at the gene ends were 3 bases for V and 5 bases for J; bases not matched to a gene: 2. CDR3 residues: CSVDRGRETQYF. CDR3 sequence (DNA): TGCAGCGTTGACAGGGGGCGGGAGACCCAGTACTTC. Combining the CDR3 with reference TRBV29-1 and TRBJ2-5 gives the whole variable domain SAVISQKPSRDICQRGTSLTIQCQVDSQVTMMFWYRQQPGQSLTLIATANQGSEATYESGFVIDKFPISRPNLTFSTLTVSNMSPEDSSIYLCSVDRGRETQYFGPGTRLLVL.

This clone was observed a handful of times. V gene TRBV14 combines with J gene TRBJ1-5; no clear D gene. V was trimmed by 1 base and J by 0 bases, leaving 13 bases between them. The CDR3 sequence is 17 residues long. In germline, CDR1 is SGHDN, CDR2 FVKESK. CDR3: CASSQGGSEYSNQPQHF. For the CDR3, the DNA is TGTGCCAGCAGCCAAGGAGGCAGCGAGTATAGCAATCAGCCCCAGCATTTT.

This chain connects TRBV10-3 to TRBJ2-7; 9 positions match TRBD2. This CDR3 is 16 amino acids long. Germline V gene data show CDR1 as ENHRY and CDR2 as SYGVKD. J was trimmed by 4 bases and V by 6 bases; bases with no gene match: 13. This chain's CDR3 is CAIRGLGGGEEYEQYF. The CDR3 nucleotides are TGTGCCATCAGAGGGTTGGGCGGGGGGGAGGAGTACGAGCAGTACTTC.

The gene calls are TRBV6-1 and TRBJ2-1, with D perhaps TRBD1 (5 bases). The ends were cut back, 5 bases at V and 6 bases at J, with 8 bases in the middle. This CDR3 has 12 amino acids. Germline-derived CDR1 and CDR2 are MNHNS and SASEGT. CDR3 bases: TGTGCCAGCAGTCCAGGGATCAATGAGCAGTTCTTC. It codes for CASSPGINEQFF.

The chain recombines TRBV30 with TRBJ1-2; 7 bases fit TRBD1. Germline CDR1 GTSNPN, CDR2 SVGIG (reference sequence). The CDR3 runs to 13 residues. Losses at the gene ends were 2 bases for V and 2 bases for J; bases not matched to a gene: 2. CDR3 in amino acids: CAWSRGQNYGYTF. CDR3 in DNA: TGTGCCTGGAGTAGGGGACAGAACTATGGCTACACCTTC.

This clone was seen more than once but under ten times. The rearrangement joins TRBV2 to TRBJ1-2; D gene unclear. CDR1 is SNHLY and CDR2 is FYNNEI in the germline V gene. The V gene lost 8 bases and the J gene lost 8 bases, with 12 bases spanning the gap. This CDR3 is built from 11 residues. CDR3 sequence reads: CASEEARGYTF. The CDR3 DNA reads TGTGCCAGCGAGGAGGCGAGAGGCTACACCTTC.

The CDR3 coding sequence is TGTGCCAGTAGTTTCCCGACAGAGCCCTACGAGCAGTACTTC. Its protein product is CASSFPTEPYEQYF. The chain combines TRBV19 with TRBJ2-7, with D possibly TRBD1 on 5 matching bases. CDR1 LNHDA and CDR2 SQIVND come from the germline V gene (reference sequence). Trimming stripped 5 bases from V and 2 bases from J, with 13 bases between. CDR3 size: 14 residues. Combining the CDR3 with reference TRBV19 and TRBJ2-7 gives the whole variable domain DGGITQSPKYLFRKEGQNVTLSCEQNLNHDAMYWYRQDPGQGLRLIYYSQIVNDFQKGDIAEGYSVSREKKESFPLTVTSAQKNPTAFYLCASSFPTEPYEQYFGPGTRLTVT.

This clone was counted ten times or more. The genes are TRBV9 and TRBJ1-1; no clear D gene. Germline V gene sequence: CDR1 SGDLS, CDR2 YYNGEE. There are 16 residues in the CDR3. Between the trimmed V and J ends, which lost 4 bases and 4 bases, there was a span of 20 bases. The CDR3 loop reads CASSSTYTRGGTEAFF. The CDR3 coding sequence is TGTGCCAGCAGCTCCACATACACGAGAGGAGGCACTGAAGCTTTCTTT. The full variable domain, in which reference TRBV9 and TRBJ1-1 provide the parts outside the CDR3, is DSGVTQTPKHLITATGQRVTLRCSPRSGDLSVYWYQQSLDQGLQFLIQYYNGEERAKGNILERFSAQQFPDLHSELNLSSLELGDSALYFCASSSTYTRGGTEAFFGQGTRLTVV.

This clone was counted between two and nine times. Germline and junction disagree at one end, which may indicate a read error. This chain joins TRBV7-2 and TRBJ2-5, with 8 bases lining up with TRBD1. The CDR3 contains 14 residues. Germline CDR1 SGHTA, CDR2 FQGNSA. The CDR3 is CASSLATGGETQYF. CDR3 coding DNA: TGCGCCAGCAGCCTAGCCACAGGGGGAGAGACCCAGTACTTC. Full variable domain (rest looked up from reference TRBV7-2 and TRBJ2-5): GAGVSQSPSNKVTEKGKDVELRCDPISGHTALYWYRQSLGQGLEFLIYFQGNSAPDKSGLPSDRFSAERTGGSVSTLTIQRTQQEDSAVYLCASSLATGGETQYFGPGTRLLVL.

This sequence joins TRBV7-2 and TRBJ2-2, with D perhaps matching TRBD1 (5 bases). The V and J ends lost 6 bases and 4 bases respectively, with 18 bases between them. The CDR3 loop spans 16 amino acids. CDR1 and CDR2 from the germline V gene are SGHTA and FQGNSA. CDR3 coding DNA: TGTGCCAGCAGGCAAAATCCAGGGTTAGGCACCGGGGAGCTGTTTTTT. Protein product: CASRQNPGLGTGELFF.

The chain uses TRBV7-2 and TRBJ2-3; tentatively, D is TRBD2 (6 bases). V was trimmed by 4 bases and J by 6 bases, leaving 17 bases between them. The CDR3 is made up of 15 amino acids. Germline V gene lookup returns CDR1 SGHTA and CDR2 FQGNSA. CDR3 sequence: CASSSLASGSDTQYF. DNA of the CDR3: TGTGCCAGCAGCTCCCTAGCGTCAGGGTCTGATACGCAGTATTTT.

The genes are TRBV9 and TRBJ2-7; 8 bases are a match to TRBD1. The ends lost 0 bases at V and 0 bases at J; junction bases unmatched: 5. The CDR3 totals 16 residues. Germline V gives CDR1 SGDLS, CDR2 YYNGEE. CDR3 protein: CASSVGDRSSSYEQYF. DNA for the CDR3: TGTGCCAGCAGCGTAGGGGACAGGTCAAGCTCCTACGAGCAGTACTTC.

This clone was detected a few times. This chain uses TRBV7-2 with TRBJ2-7, with 11 nucleotides matching TRBD2. The V gene's germline CDR1 is SGHTA and CDR2 FQGNSA. This CDR3 comprises 16 residues. Trimming took 5 bases from V and 7 from J; bases not matched to a gene: 13. The CDR3 loop is CASSITGTSGPTEQYF. The CDR3 DNA sequence: TGTGCCAGCAGCATAACCGGGACTAGCGGACCTACGGAGCAGTACTTC.

In its sample, this clone was seen many times. V usage is TRBV30 and J usage is TRBJ1-6; 9 nucleotides line up with TRBD1. The germline V gene encodes CDR1 GTSNPN and CDR2 SVGIG (reference sequence). The V gene end was trimmed by 0 bases and the J gene end by 14 bases; junction bases not matched to a gene: 5. The CDR3 is 13 amino acids. The CDR3 loop reads CAWSVRGQGSLHF. CDR3 in DNA: TGTGCCTGGAGTGTAAGGGGACAGGGTTCCCTCCACTTT.

This chain joins TRBV19 and TRBJ2-3; 8 nucleotides agree with TRBD2. Germline V gene sequence: CDR1 LNHDA, CDR2 SQIVND (reference sequence). The V gene end was trimmed by 7 bases and the J gene end by 5 bases; junction bases not matched to a gene: 11. There are 15 residues in the CDR3. CDR3 coding DNA: TGTGCCAGTACCCCTCGTAGCGGGGCTAGAGATACGCAGTATTTT. The encoded protein is CASTPRSGARDTQYF.

In its sample, this clone was seen a few times. This chain links TRBV9 with TRBJ1-3; 7 bases align to TRBD1. Germline V gene sequence: CDR1 SGDLS, CDR2 YYNGEE. This CDR3 has 15 residues. V lost 0 bases to trimming and J lost 1 base; unmatched junction nucleotides: 1. The CDR3 DNA reads as TGTGCCAGCAGCGTAGGGGGACAGTCTGGAAACACCATATATTTT. Its protein is CASSVGGQSGNTIYF. Based on the CDR3 plus reference TRBV9 and TRBJ1-3, the full variable domain is DSGVTQTPKHLITATGQRVTLRCSPRSGDLSVYWYQQSLDQGLQFLIQYYNGEERAKGNILERFSAQQFPDLHSELNLSSLELGDSALYFCASSVGGQSGNTIYFGEGSWLTVV.